The 13 T cell receptor beta chains below all came from one sample that was sequenced in a study of OX40 agonist ivuxolimab in advanced cancers. Here immunoSEQ multiplex PCR was the method, and the copy in TCRdb shows in-frame clones only, minus some. The sample consists of more than 95,000 clones, around nine tenths of them appearing once. The sample in question was CD4+ or CD8+ T cells sorted from blood, obtained in a trial of the OX40 agonist ivuxolimab. The receptors were sampled from an adult with an advanced solid tumor such as melanoma, head and neck, liver or kidney cancer.

CDR3 DNA sequence: TGTGCCAGCTCTAAGACAGGGACGCAAGAGACCCAGTACTTC. Translating gives CASSKTGTQETQYF. V is TRBV18 and J is TRBJ2-5, with TRBD1 matching 7 bases. CDR3 size: 14 residues. The junction had 6 bases not matched to a gene; V was cut back by 6 bases and J by 2 bases. Germline values: CDR1 KGHSH, CDR2 LQKENI.

The V call is TRBV19, the J call TRBJ2-1, with 7 nucleotides matching TRBD1. The junction had 3 bases not matched to a gene; V was cut back by 6 bases and J by 1 base. The germline CDR1 and CDR2 sequences are LNHDA and SQIVND (reference sequence). CDR3 length: 14 amino acids. CDR3 nucleotides: TGTGCCAGTAGCGACAGGGTATCCTACAATGAGCAGTTCTTC. Its translation: CASSDRVSYNEQFF.

This sequence joins TRBV7-8 and TRBJ2-2; 10 bases are a match to TRBD2. Germline CDR1 SGHVS, CDR2 FQNEAQ. Losses at the gene ends were 5 bases for V and 3 bases for J; bases not matched to a gene: 6. The length of the CDR3 is 16 residues. The CDR3 DNA reads TGTGCCAGCAGCCCTGCTAGCGGGAGTGACACCGGGGAGCTGTTTTTT. It yields the protein CASSPASGSDTGELFF.

In this sample, this clone turned up a few times. This sequence joins TRBV4-3 and TRBJ2-7; D may be TRBD2 (6 bases). Germline V gene data show CDR1 as LGHNA and CDR2 as YSLEER. The CDR3 totals 13 residues. V was clipped by 0 bases and J by 5 bases, with 8 bases between them. The CDR3 here is CASSQDRTNEQYF. The CDR3 region has the DNA TGCGCCAGCAGCCAAGATAGGACTAACGAGCAGTACTTC.

This sequence joins TRBV18 and TRBJ2-1; D gene ambiguous. CDR1 is KGHSH and CDR2 is LQKENI in the germline V gene. Deletions cut 3 bases from V and 0 bases from J, with 12 bases between. The CDR3 loop spans 16 amino acids. This CDR3 is CASSPQTLSSYNEQFF. The DNA of the CDR3 is TGTGCCAGCTCACCCCAAACACTAAGCTCCTACAATGAGCAGTTCTTC.

The chain has TRBV7-9 and TRBJ2-5; D unresolved. Trimming removed 0 bases at V and 4 bases at J, with 12 bases between. This CDR3 region has 15 residues. Germline CDR1 and CDR2: SEHNR and FQNEAQ (reference sequence). In DNA form, the CDR3 reads TGTGCCAGCAGCTTAGCGACGGCGGTAGGAGAGACCCAGTACTTC. Its protein product is CASSLATAVGETQYF.

The genes are TRBV2 and TRBJ2-7; 14 bases are shared with TRBD2. Germline V CDR1 and CDR2: SNHLY, FYNNEI. CDR3 length: 15 residues. Trimming removed 5 bases from V and 5 bases from J; junction bases left unmatched: 5. CDR3 sequence reads: CASSQGLAGVNEQYF. DNA of the CDR3: TGTGCCAGCAGTCAGGGACTAGCGGGAGTGAACGAGCAGTACTTC.

The rearrangement links TRBV2 to TRBJ1-3; D remains unclear. The germline V and J ends were trimmed by 2 bases and 2 bases, with 16 bases remaining between them. In germline, CDR1 is SNHLY, CDR2 FYNNEI. The CDR3 covers 17 residues. CDR3 in amino acids: CASSEPGRRHAGNTIYF. CDR3 DNA sequence: TGTGCCAGCAGTGAACCGGGCCGGCGTCACGCTGGAAACACCATATATTTT.

J is TRBJ2-7 and V is TRBV28; possible D gene TRBD2, 5 bases. The germline V gene encodes CDR1 MDHEN and CDR2 SYDVKM. There are 14 residues in the CDR3. Deletions cut 5 bases from V and 9 bases from J, with 20 bases between. In DNA form, the CDR3 reads TGTGCCAGCAGTCCCTCCCGGGGAGCTTTCGCGCAGTACTTC. The encoded protein is CASSPSRGAFAQYF.

The chain employs TRBV5-4 and TRBJ1-6, with 7 bases fitting TRBD1. Germline V gene sequence: CDR1 SGHNT, CDR2 YYREEE (reference sequence). This CDR3 comprises 15 residues. J lost 5 bases, V lost 4 bases, and 6 bases had no gene match. CDR3 bases: TGTGCCAGCAGCCCACCGGGACAGAATAATTCACCCCTCCACTTT. Amino acid sequence: CASSPPGQNNSPLHF.

J is TRBJ2-1 and V is TRBV27; D is unclear. Germline-derived CDR1 and CDR2 are MNHEY and SMNVEV (reference sequence). There are 15 residues in the CDR3. The V gene lost 1 base and the J gene lost 3 bases, with 10 bases spanning the gap. The CDR3 nucleotides read TGTGCCAGCAGTTTATATAAGGAAGGCTACAATGAGCAGTTCTTC. It is translated as CASSLYKEGYNEQFF.

The V and J genes are TRBV10-3 and TRBJ2-5, with D possibly being TRBD2 (5 bases). V lost 10 bases, J lost 4 bases, and 19 bases lay in between. From germline, CDR1 is ENHRY and CDR2 SYGVKD. The length of the CDR3 is 14 residues. DNA for the CDR3: TGTGCCACCTCGCCGTCGTCCGAGGGAGAGACCCAGTACTTC. It translates to CATSPSSEGETQYF.

This sequence joins TRBV6-1 and TRBJ2-7, with a tentative D call TRBD2 (6 bases). Germline loops: CDR1 MNHNS, CDR2 SASEGT. The V end lost 6 bases, the J end lost 7 bases, and 16 bases lay between the germline ends. The CDR3 is 13 amino acids. This chain's CDR3 is CASRARLVGEQYF. The CDR3 region has the DNA TGTGCCAGCAGAGCCCGACTAGTTGGTGAGCAGTACTTC.